One and the same sample provided the 15 T cell receptor beta chains below, sequenced in a study of T cell changes during pregnancy in multiple sclerosis. Sequencing used immunoSEQ multiplex PCR; TCRdb keeps in-frame clones, though not all of them. This sample yields 35,000 to 50,000 clones, of which 88% are seen a single time; 0.9% to 1.5% belongs to the top ten. The sequencing used CD4+ T cells from peripheral blood mononuclear cells, collected in the second trimester of pregnancy. These receptors were obtained from a female donor with multiple sclerosis, enrolled in a pregnancy study.

The J gene is TRBJ1-2, the V gene TRBV10-3; tentative D call: TRBD1 (6 bases). Germline lookup yields CDR1 ENHRY and CDR2 SYGVKD. This CDR3 has 13 residues. V was pared by 2 bases and J by 2 bases, with 6 bases between. The CDR3 reads CAISEDRNYGYTF. CDR3 sequence (DNA): TGTGCCATCAGTGAGGACAGGAACTATGGCTACACCTTC.

The sample holds one count of this clone. The chain carries TRBV27 and TRBJ1-5; 10 positions match TRBD1. CDR1 and CDR2 (germline): MNHEY, SMNVEV (reference sequence). V gave up 5 bases and J gave up 7 bases; unmatched junction bases: 5. This CDR3 has 14 residues. In DNA, the CDR3 is TGTGCCAGCAGTCCCGGGACAGGGGTCCAGCCCCAGCATTTT. Its translation is CASSPGTGVQPQHF.

The chain recombines TRBV4-1 with TRBJ1-1; possibly TRBD1 for D (5 bases). CDR3 length equals 17 residues. Germline lookup yields CDR1 MGHRA and CDR2 YSYEKL. Trimming left V 4 bases short and J 0 bases short, with 18 bases between. Written as DNA, the CDR3 is TGCGCCAGCAGCCCCAGGGTAATGGCCAATATGAACACTGAAGCTTTCTTT. This gives the protein CASSPRVMANMNTEAFF.

The chain carries TRBV28 and TRBJ1-2; TRBD1 agrees at 7 bases. The length of the CDR3 is 15 residues. The trim removed 1 base at V and 4 bases at J, leaving 6 bases unmatched. The germline V gene encodes CDR1 MDHEN and CDR2 SYDVKM. CDR3 nucleotides: TGTGCCAGCAGTTTATCGGACAGGAGGATCTATGGCTACACCTTC. This encodes CASSLSDRRIYGYTF.

The V call is TRBV14, the J call TRBJ1-3; D unclear. Between the trimmed V and J ends, which lost 10 bases and 9 bases, there was a span of 7 bases. CDR3 size: 9 residues. Per germline, CDR1 SGHDN and CDR2 FVKESK. The CDR3 nucleotides are TGTGCCATGTCTCTCACCATATATTTT. It translates to CAMSLTIYF.

The rearrangement links TRBV15 to TRBJ2-1, with D unresolved. Germline V gene data show CDR1 as LNHNV and CDR2 as YYDKDF (reference sequence). The CDR3 is 14 amino acids. The V gene lost 0 bases and the J gene lost 9 bases, with 12 bases spanning the gap. In nucleotides, the CDR3 is TGTGCCACCAGCAGAGACTTAAGCGCCGGTGAGCAGTTCTTC. Amino acid sequence: CATSRDLSAGEQFF. Drawing the rest from reference TRBV15 and TRBJ2-1, the complete variable domain is DAMVIQNPRYQVTQFGKPVTLSCSQTLNHNVMYWYQQKSSQAPKLLFHYYDKDFNNEADTPDNFQSRRPNTSFCFLDIRSPGLGDTAMYLCATSRDLSAGEQFFGPGTRLTVL.

The gene calls are TRBV14 and TRBJ2-5; D not certain. V gave up 0 bases and J gave up 2 bases, with 10 bases separating them. Germline V gene sequence: CDR1 SGHDN, CDR2 FVKESK. The CDR3 runs to 15 residues. The CDR3 reads CASSQDRLLQETQYF. In nucleotides, the CDR3 is TGTGCCAGCAGCCAAGACAGACTCCTACAAGAGACCCAGTACTTC.

The chain links TRBV14 to TRBJ2-1; 11 positions agree with TRBD2. CDR3 length equals 17 residues. With 2 bases clipped from V and 6 bases from J, the junction kept 9 bases outside the gene matches. The germline CDR1 and CDR2 sequences are SGHDN and FVKESK. CDR3: CASSQRLLAGVGNEQFF. The CDR3, as DNA: TGTGCCAGCAGCCAACGTCTACTAGCGGGAGTCGGCAATGAGCAGTTCTTC. The full variable domain, its missing parts supplied by reference TRBV14 and TRBJ2-1, is EAGVTQFPSHSVIEKGQTVTLRCDPISGHDNLYWYRRVMGKEIKFLLHFVKESKQDESGMPNNRFLAERTGGTYSTLKVQPAELEDSGVYFCASSQRLLAGVGNEQFFGPGTRLTVL.

The CDR3 spells CASSRDYYNEQFF. In nucleotides, the CDR3 is TGTGCCAGTAGTAGGGACTACTACAATGAGCAGTTCTTC. The V call is TRBV19, the J call TRBJ2-1, with TRBD2 identical over 7 bases. Trimming at V came to 4 bases and at J to 3 bases, leaving 0 bases not matched to a gene. CDR1 is LNHDA, CDR2 SQIVND, per germline (reference sequence). The CDR3 contains 13 residues.

The chain recombines TRBV9 with TRBJ2-3; tentative D call: TRBD2 (6 bases). The CDR3 spans 15 residues. Germline CDR1 is SGDLS and CDR2 is YYNGEE. V was shortened by 3 bases and J by 0 bases, with 11 bases between the two germline ends. The CDR3 loop reads CASSGGLISTDTQYF. CDR3 in DNA: TGTGCCAGCAGCGGGGGACTCATAAGCACAGATACGCAGTATTTT.

This clone has just one count. This chain connects TRBV9 to TRBJ2-1; D is unclear. Germline V gives CDR1 SGDLS, CDR2 YYNGEE. V gave up 1 base and J gave up 5 bases, with 7 bases separating them. The CDR3 is 13 residues long. The CDR3 spells CASSVSVNNEQFF. The CDR3 coding sequence is TGTGCCAGCAGCGTATCCGTTAACAATGAGCAGTTCTTC.

The count of this clone is one. The rearrangement uses TRBV18 and TRBJ2-4, with 13 bases fitting TRBD2. Trimming took 8 bases from V and 6 from J; bases not matched to a gene: 13. Germline loops: CDR1 KGHSH, CDR2 LQKENI. The CDR3 is made up of 17 amino acids. CDR3: CASQDPTSGRSANIQYF. Written as DNA, the CDR3 is TGTGCCAGCCAAGACCCGACTAGCGGGAGGTCTGCAAACATTCAGTACTTC.

The chain links TRBV28 to TRBJ2-7, with 7 bases lining up with TRBD2. With 5 bases clipped from V and 4 bases from J, the junction kept 8 bases outside the gene matches. This CDR3 has 14 amino acids. The germline V gene has CDR1 MDHEN and CDR2 SYDVKM. The CDR3: CASSPGLEGYEQYF. DNA for the CDR3: TGTGCCAGCAGTCCCGGACTAGAGGGATACGAGCAGTACTTC.

This clone occurred a few times. The chain couples TRBV29-1 to TRBJ2-1, with D maybe TRBD1 (6 bases). The ends were cut back, 4 bases at V and 10 bases at J, with 23 bases in the middle. The CDR3 is made up of 15 amino acids. CDR1 SQVTM and CDR2 ANQGSEA come from the germline V gene. DNA of the CDR3: TGCAGCGTTGGGGCTGACAGGTTGGAGACAAGAGAGCAGTTCTTC. It codes for CSVGADRLETREQFF.

The chain employs TRBV7-9 and TRBJ2-5; the D is unclear. Per the germline V gene, CDR1 is SEHNR and CDR2 is FQNEAQ (reference sequence). V lost 0 bases, J lost 5 bases, and 4 bases lay in between. The CDR3 is 12 amino acids. CDR3 coding DNA: TGTGCCAGCAGCTTAGCGGGCGAGACCCAGTACTTC. Translating gives CASSLAGETQYF.